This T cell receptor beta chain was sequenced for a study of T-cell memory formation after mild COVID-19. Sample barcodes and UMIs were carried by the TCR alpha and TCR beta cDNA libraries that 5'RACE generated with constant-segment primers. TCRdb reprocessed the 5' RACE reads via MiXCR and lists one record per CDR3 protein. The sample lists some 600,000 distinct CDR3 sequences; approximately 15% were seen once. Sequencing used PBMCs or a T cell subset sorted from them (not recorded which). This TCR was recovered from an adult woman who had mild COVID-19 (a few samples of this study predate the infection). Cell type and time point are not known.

CDR3 nucleotide sequence: TGTGCCACCAGTTTTTACAATGAGCAGTTCTTC. The encoded protein is CATSFYNEQFF. This chain uses TRBV24-1 with TRBJ2-1; no clear D. The germline gives CDR1 KGHDR, CDR2 SFDVKD. Trimming left V 6 bases short and J 4 bases short, with 3 bases between. The CDR3 covers 11 residues.